Sample share makes the clone carrying this TCR beta chain medium-sized. Libraries were prepared by immunoSEQ multiplex PCR; TCRdb keeps only in-frame clonotypes and omits some of them. Among under 70,000 clones, about 92% were seen once, and the ten largest hold roughly 2%. These data originate in a study of T cell changes during pregnancy in multiple sclerosis. CDR3 size: 14 residues. Germline V gene data show CDR1 as MNHEY and CDR2 as SMNVEV (reference sequence). Trimming left V 5 bases short and J 0 bases short, with 10 bases between. The sequence was collected from a female donor in good health, enrolled as a control in a pregnancy study. The chain joins TRBV27 to TRBJ1-1; a possible D gene is TRBD1 (5 bases). The sample here was peripheral blood, taken in the third trimester of pregnancy. CDR3 in DNA: TGTGCCAGCAGTCTAGACAGCATGAACACTGAAGCTTTCTTT. The encoded protein is CASSLDSMNTEAFF.